This is a list of T cell receptor beta chains from one sample in a study of blood T cell repertoires in COVID-19. Produced via immunoSEQ multiplex PCR; TCRdb's table is partial and in-frame only. The profile shows about 150,000 clones, 80% to 85% of them singletons. Specimen: PBMCs or T cells enriched from blood (not recorded which). The receptor source for this set is a man aged 65 to 85 who had been exposed to COVID-19. Both conserved end residues are part of each CDR3. D genes are given only for firm matches. Expanded clones get a size class; other rows say once, few or many, or leave the size out.

NA	TRBV18	TRBD2	TRBJ2-7	CASSPGAGGSREQYF	TGTGCCAGCTCACCGGGTGCGGGAGGGTCCCGCGAGCAGTACTTC
NA	TRBV5-4	NA	TRBJ2-5	CASSPEGSQETQYF	TGTGCCAGCAGCCCGGAGGGCAGCCAAGAGACCCAGTACTTC
once	TRBV5-1	NA	TRBJ2-3	CASSLEVAGPDTQYF	TGCGCCAGCAGCTTGGAGGTTGCAGGGCCAGATACGCAGTATTTT
NA	TRBV9	NA	TRBJ2-3	CASSPERGGEDTQYF	TGTGCCAGCAGCCCGGAGAGGGGGGGCGAAGATACGCAGTATTTT
few	TRBV19	TRBD1	TRBJ1-6	CASTSGGQNYNSPLHF	TGTGCCAGTACCTCAGGGGGACAGAACTATAATTCACCCCTCCACTTT
NA	TRBV7-9	NA	TRBJ2-3	CASSSTHSSIDTQYF	TGTGCCAGCAGCTCCACTCATTCTAGCATAGATACGCAGTATTTT
NA	TRBV5-1	TRBD1	TRBJ2-1	CASSLSGGHEQFF	TGCGCCAGCAGCTTGTCAGGGGGCCATGAGCAGTTCTTC
NA	TRBV25-1	TRBD1	TRBJ2-7	CASSRTGEYEQYF	TGTGCCAGCTCCAGGACAGGAGAGTACGAGCAGTACTTC
NA	TRBV5-4	NA	TRBJ1-4	CASSLTLGDEKLFF	TGTGCCAGCAGCTTGACCCTCGGGGATGAAAAACTGTTTTTT
many	TRBV2	NA	TRBJ1-1	CASSDLNTEAFF	TGTGCCAGCAGTGACTTGAACACTGAAGCTTTCTTT
NA	TRBV18	TRBD1	TRBJ1-5	CASSPLPPRRDRGGNQPQHF	TGTGCCAGCTCACCTCTCCCCCCACGAAGGGACAGGGGGGGCAATCAGCCCCAGCATTTT
NA	TRBV5-1	TRBD2	TRBJ2-1	CASSPGGGNEQFF	TGCGCCAGCAGCCCGGGAGGGGGCAATGAGCAGTTCTTC
few	TRBV4-1	NA	TRBJ1-5	CASSQVRSNQPQHF	TGCGCCAGCAGCCAAGTGCGCAGCAATCAGCCCCAGCATTTT
NA	TRBV2	TRBD1	TRBJ1-2	CASSEVTGTHYTF	TGTGCCAGCAGTGAAGTGACAGGGACGCACTACACCTTC
once	TRBV9	NA	TRBJ1-6	CASSASPGSWSSPLHF	TGTGCCAGCAGCGCCTCGCCTGGGTCCTGGAGTTCACCCCTCCACTTT
NA	TRBV11-2	TRBD1	TRBJ2-1	CASSVNPGQWYNEQFF	TGTGCCAGCAGCGTAAATCCGGGACAGTGGTACAATGAGCAGTTCTTC
NA	TRBV2	TRBD1	TRBJ1-1	CASSDEGAAEAFF	TGTGCCAGCAGTGACGAGGGGGCGGCTGAAGCTTTCTTT
NA	TRBV4-2	NA	TRBJ1-1	CASSQESGYRDEAFF	TGTGCCAGCAGCCAAGAATCGGGGTATCGGGATGAAGCTTTCTTT
NA	TRBV21-1	NA	TRBJ1-2	CASSFPGHLAGGYTF	TGTGCCAGCTCATTCCCGGGACACCTGGCCGGGGGCTACACCTTC
NA	TRBV14	TRBD1	TRBJ1-4	CASSRIDRVYEKLFF	TGTGCCAGCAGCCGAATCGACAGGGTTTATGAAAAACTGTTTTTT